This T cell receptor (beta chain) appears in the sequencing data of a study of post-analysis software for immune sequencing data (dated by TCRdb to between 2014 and 2017). The study in broad terms: Disease courses on record covered relapsing-remitting, secondary progressive and progressive-relapsing multiple sclerosis, though some patients had no subtype annotation. Patient repertoires were compared against 11 to 12 previously published healthy control repertoires from donors aged roughly 6 to 26 years. A subset of samples was prepared in parallel using single-end sample barcoding, then pooled and co-amplified after Illumina adapter ligation. Beyond this particular receptor, the publication reports: Significantly lower normalized Chao1 diversity was found in multiple sclerosis patients than in controls, suggesting substantial peripheral T-cell clonal expansion. Significantly higher frequencies in patients than in controls were found for a few TRBV segments, including TRBV5-6, TRBV5-1 and TRBV20-1. The multiple sclerosis patient group was slightly younger than the control group. Strong co-clustering of samples prepared in the same batch was shown by direct clustering with F measure, prompting a batch-effect correction.

From the cysteine up to the phenylalanine, the CDR3 has a length of 16 residues. The only DNA kept is the CDR3, 48 bases in frame from the first base. Taken from the germline V gene (reference sequence), the CDR1 and CDR2 loops are LGHDT and YNNKEL. The germline ends are 19 bases apart after V is trimmed by 6 bases and J by 3 bases. Receptors were amplified or captured by PCR. Sequenced using an Illumina HiSeq 2500. Unique molecular identifiers were incorporated into TCR beta cDNA libraries to reduce PCR and sequencing biases. Approximately 500,000 cDNA molecules were obtained per 1 to 10 million input T cells, so each molecule approximated one T cell. The patient libraries were prepared and sequenced with the same protocol used for the earlier healthy control dataset. Within a given batch, samples were prepared together, multiplexed and sequenced on the same HiSeq lane. Turning to the authors' computational methods: Raw barcoded reads were processed with MIGEC, discarding single-read molecular identifier groups before consensus assembly and CDR3 extraction. Clonotype tables were post-analysed with VDJtools, and diversity was normalized by down-sampling all datasets to the smallest sample size. Repertoire overlap clustering matched CDR3 amino acid but not nucleotide sequences to correct batch-related cross-sample contamination. TCRdb's own reprocessing of the public reads used fastp at Q25 and MiXCR and kept productive beta chains. Entries are consolidated by CDR3 protein sequence, retaining the most common genes and DNA. The V and J calls follow TCRdb's processing rather than the paper's. The sample data list 600,000 to 700,000 distinct CDR3 sequences, and approximately 59% of these were observed just once. Of the sample, about 11% is held by the ten largest clones.

With regard to this clonotype: Its target antigen remains unknown. Per-nucleotide qualities are absent, and no much larger clonotype sits a single base away.

To demonstrate the VDJtools post-analysis software, TCR beta repertoires were profiled from the peripheral blood of roughly 12 young patients with multiple sclerosis. The patients with multiple sclerosis were children and adolescents between about 6 and 17 years of age. Sequencing was done on a sample of blood. This chain joins TRBV3-1 to TRBJ2-3; a tentative D match to TRBD2 spans 5 bases. The receptor comes from a girl aged 2 to 9 with multiple sclerosis. The CDR3 protein sequence reads: CASRPTRTGGTDTQYF. The DNA sequence is as follows: TGTGCCAGCAGACCAACAAGGACTGGCGGGACAGATACGCAGTATTTT.